This TCR beta chain comes out of a study of T cells in Graves' hyperthyroidism and ophthalmopathy. The sample holds many counts of this clonotype. There are 16 residues in the CDR3. Per germline, CDR1 LGHDT and CDR2 YNNKEL (reference sequence). Trimming shortened V by 0 bases and J by 4 bases, and 13 bases separated the two germline ends. RNA transcripts served as the template for amplifying TCR beta CDR3 regions. In the first-round RT-PCR of the TCR CDR3, the HTBI primer set was used. Via MiXCR, TCRdb re-called the multiplex PCR reads, giving one row per CDR3 protein. The sample has about half a million distinct CDR3 sequences; around a fifth are singletons.

The receptor's source is a woman in her 70s with Graves' ophthalmopathy. Specimen: blood. The J gene is TRBJ2-1, the V gene TRBV3-1; the D gene is possibly TRBD2 (6 bases). The CDR3 nucleotides are TGTGCCAGCAGCCAAGATAAACTAGCAGTATACAATGAGCAGTTCTTC. It yields the protein CASSQDKLAVYNEQFF.